This T cell receptor (beta chain) was obtained from a study of T cells in Graves' hyperthyroidism and ophthalmopathy. This clonotype was detected a few times. Amplified regions were TCR beta CDR3 sequences from RNA transcripts. A first-round RT-PCR of the TCR CDR3 used the HTBI primer set. TCRdb ran MiXCR on the multiplex PCR reads and lists one entry per CDR3 protein. The table records a few hundred thousand distinct CDR3 sequences, 20% to 25% of them present only once. Trimming took 3 bases from V and 7 from J; bases not matched to a gene: 6. Germline-derived CDR1 and CDR2 are SEHNR and FQNEAQ (reference sequence). The CDR3 contains 14 residues.

The chain carries TRBV7-9 and TRBJ2-4; TRBD1 matches at 7 bases. This sequence originates from a man aged 18 to 35 with Graves' hyperthyroidism. The sequenced material came from blood. CDR3 nucleotide sequence: TGTGCCAGCAGCTTCTCGACAGGGTGGAACATTCAGTACTTC. It translates to CASSFSTGWNIQYF.